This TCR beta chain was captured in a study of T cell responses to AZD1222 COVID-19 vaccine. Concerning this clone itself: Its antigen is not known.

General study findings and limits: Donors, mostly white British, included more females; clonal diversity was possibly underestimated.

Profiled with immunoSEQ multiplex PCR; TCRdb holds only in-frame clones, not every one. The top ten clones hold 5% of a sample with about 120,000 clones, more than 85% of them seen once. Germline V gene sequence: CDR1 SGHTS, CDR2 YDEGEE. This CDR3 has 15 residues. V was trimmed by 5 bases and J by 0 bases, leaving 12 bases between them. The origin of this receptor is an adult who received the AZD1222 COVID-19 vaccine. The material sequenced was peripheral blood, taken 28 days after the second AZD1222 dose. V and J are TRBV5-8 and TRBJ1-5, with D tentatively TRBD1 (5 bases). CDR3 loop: CASSPGTDSNQPQHF. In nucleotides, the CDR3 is TGTGCCAGCAGTCCTGGGACGGATAGCAATCAGCCCCAGCATTTT.